This T cell receptor (beta chain) was captured in a study of blood T cell repertoires in COVID-19. Whole-study context: Acute-phase and convalescent COVID-19 samples originated in the United States, Italy and Spain. Sources were T cells, B-cell-depleted T cells, or PBMCs; the material itself was cDNA or gDNA.

Original processing methods: Nucleated cell number was recorded as an estimate derived from reference gene primer amplification. Measured with immunoSEQ multiplex PCR; TCRdb has only the in-frame clones, and not every one. V and J calls and clone size follow that table, whereas D and trimming were derived from the DNA. Of under 350,000 clones listed, about 80% are singletons. This clone was seen more than once but under ten times. The germline V and J ends were trimmed by 8 bases and 5 bases, with 13 bases remaining between them. CDR3 length equals 11 residues. The germline V gene has CDR1 DFQATT and CDR2 SNEGSKA (reference sequence).

The genes are TRBV20-1 and TRBJ2-7; D is undetermined. The source of this sequence is a woman aged 45-65 years who had recovered from COVID-19. The sample consisted of peripheral blood. The CDR3: CSIKSGHEQYF. Written as DNA, the CDR3 is TGCAGTATTAAATCAGGCCACGAGCAGTACTTC.